These T cell receptor beta chains were read from a single sample in a study of OX40 agonist ivuxolimab in advanced cancers. Produced via immunoSEQ multiplex PCR; TCRdb's table is partial and in-frame only. The data hold around 40,000 clones, with about four fifths observed a single time. The input for sequencing was CD4+ or CD8+ T cells sorted from blood, taken in a trial of the OX40 agonist ivuxolimab. Receptors originate from an adult with an advanced solid tumor such as melanoma, head and neck, liver or kidney cancer. Both conserved end residues are part of each CDR3. The order of the fields is clone size, J gene, D gene, V gene, CDR3 length, CDR3 protein, CDR3 DNA. A D gene is named only where the DNA matches it firmly. Clone size is given for some rows only: seen once, a few or many times, or a class if the clone is expanded.

clone size: -; J gene: TRBJ1-2; D gene: TRBD1; V gene: TRBV23-1; CDR3 length: 16; CDR3 protein: CASSQPTGEENYGYTF; CDR3 DNA: TGCGCCAGCAGTCAACCGACAGGGGAGGAGAACTATGGCTACACCTTC
clone size: -; J gene: TRBJ2-3; D gene: -; V gene: TRBV9; CDR3 length: 14; CDR3 protein: CASTKRGRTDTQYF; CDR3 DNA: TGTGCCAGCACTAAACGGGGCCGAACAGATACGCAGTATTTT
clone size: once; J gene: TRBJ2-2; D gene: -; V gene: TRBV7-2; CDR3 length: 13; CDR3 protein: CASSPYPSGELFF; CDR3 DNA: TGTGCCAGCAGCCCCTACCCCTCCGGGGAGCTGTTTTTT
clone size: few; J gene: TRBJ1-1; D gene: -; V gene: TRBV28; CDR3 length: 13; CDR3 protein: CASRTQGTTEAFF; CDR3 DNA: TGTGCCAGCAGGACACAGGGTACCACTGAAGCTTTCTTT
clone size: -; J gene: TRBJ2-7; D gene: TRBD1; V gene: TRBV27; CDR3 length: 14; CDR3 protein: CASSVQGALYEQYF; CDR3 DNA: TGTGCCAGCAGCGTACAGGGGGCGCTTTACGAGCAGTACTTC
clone size: -; J gene: TRBJ2-1; D gene: -; V gene: TRBV12-5; CDR3 length: 15; CDR3 protein: CASGFGRGYTNEQFF; CDR3 DNA: TGTGCTAGTGGTTTCGGCAGGGGATATACCAATGAGCAGTTCTTC
clone size: once; J gene: TRBJ1-1; D gene: -; V gene: TRBV15; CDR3 length: 17; CDR3 protein: CATKRLPVVDSNTEAFF; CDR3 DNA: TGTGCCACCAAAAGACTCCCGGTTGTGGATTCAAACACTGAAGCTTTCTTT
clone size: -; J gene: TRBJ2-1; D gene: -; V gene: TRBV30; CDR3 length: 16; CDR3 protein: CAWSDLGGYTYNEQFF; CDR3 DNA: TGTGCCTGGAGTGACCTAGGGGGTTATACCTACAATGAGCAGTTCTTC
clone size: -; J gene: TRBJ2-4; D gene: -; V gene: TRBV16; CDR3 length: 16; CDR3 protein: CASSQIRTVGLDIQYF; CDR3 DNA: TGTGCCAGCAGCCAAATCCGGACAGTAGGGTTAGACATTCAGTACTTC
clone size: -; J gene: TRBJ2-5; D gene: TRBD1; V gene: TRBV4-1; CDR3 length: 16; CDR3 protein: CASSPPKGTAQETQYF; CDR3 DNA: TGCGCCAGCAGCCCGCCAAAAGGGACAGCCCAAGAGACCCAGTACTTC
clone size: -; J gene: TRBJ1-6; D gene: -; V gene: TRBV7-9; CDR3 length: 12; CDR3 protein: CASSSGLSPLHF; CDR3 DNA: TGTGCCAGCAGCTCAGGACTTTCACCCCTCCACTTT
clone size: -; J gene: TRBJ2-7; D gene: -; V gene: TRBV6-6; CDR3 length: 13; CDR3 protein: CASSSGVSYEQYF; CDR3 DNA: TGTGCCAGCAGTTCGGGGGTCTCCTACGAGCAGTACTTC
clone size: -; J gene: TRBJ2-4; D gene: -; V gene: TRBV9; CDR3 length: 15; CDR3 protein: CASSVSGGIGNIQYF; CDR3 DNA: TGTGCCAGCAGCGTATCAGGTGGGATAGGAAACATTCAGTACTTC
clone size: -; J gene: TRBJ2-6; D gene: -; V gene: TRBV27; CDR3 length: 16; CDR3 protein: CASSLSGLSGANVLTF; CDR3 DNA: TGTGCCAGCAGTTTATCGGGCCTCTCTGGGGCCAACGTCCTGACTTTC
clone size: few; J gene: TRBJ1-1; D gene: -; V gene: TRBV7-6; CDR3 length: 15; CDR3 protein: CASSRGTEALHEAFF; CDR3 DNA: TGTGCCAGCAGCCGGGGGACGGAGGCTCTCCATGAAGCTTTCTTT